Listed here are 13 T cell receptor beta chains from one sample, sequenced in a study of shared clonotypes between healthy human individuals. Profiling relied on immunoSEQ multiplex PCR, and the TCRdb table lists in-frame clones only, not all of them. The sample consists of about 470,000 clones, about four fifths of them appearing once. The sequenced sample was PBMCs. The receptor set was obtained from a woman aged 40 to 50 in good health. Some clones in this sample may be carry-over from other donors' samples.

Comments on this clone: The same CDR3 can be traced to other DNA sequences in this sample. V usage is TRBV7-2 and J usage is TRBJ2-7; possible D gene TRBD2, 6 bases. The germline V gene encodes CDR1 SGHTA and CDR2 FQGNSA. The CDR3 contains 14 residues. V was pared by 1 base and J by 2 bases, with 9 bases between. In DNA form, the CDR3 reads TGTGCCAGCAGCTTAGGAGCGGGTGCCTACGAGCAGTACTTC. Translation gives CASSLGAGAYEQYF. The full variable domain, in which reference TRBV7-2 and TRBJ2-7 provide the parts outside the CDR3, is GAGVSQSPSNKVTEKGKDVELRCDPISGHTALYWYRQSLGQGLEFLIYFQGNSAPDKSGLPSDRFSAERTGGSVSTLTIQRTQQEDSAVYLCASSLGAGAYEQYFGPGTRLTVT.

CDR3 protein: CASSSSVSTTNEKLFF. DNA of the CDR3: TGTGCCAGCAGCTCGTCCGTCAGCACAACTAATGAAAAACTGTTTTTT. The chain has TRBV7-9 and TRBJ1-4; D is undetermined. Germline lookup yields CDR1 SEHNR and CDR2 FQNEAQ (reference sequence). The CDR3 loop spans 16 amino acids. V lost 4 bases and J 0 bases, leaving 12 bases between the germline ends.

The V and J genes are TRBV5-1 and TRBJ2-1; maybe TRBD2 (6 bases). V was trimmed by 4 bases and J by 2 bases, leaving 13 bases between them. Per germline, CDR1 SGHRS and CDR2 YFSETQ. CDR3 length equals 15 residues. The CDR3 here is CASSQAGNTYNEQFF. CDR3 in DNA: TGCGCCAGCAGCCAGGCGGGGAACACCTACAATGAGCAGTTCTTC. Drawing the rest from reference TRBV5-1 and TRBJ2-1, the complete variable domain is KAGVTQTPRYLIKTRGQQVTLSCSPISGHRSVSWYQQTPGQGLQFLFEYFSETQRNKGNFPGRFSGRQFSNSRSEMNVSTLELGDSALYLCASSQAGNTYNEQFFGPGTRLTVL.

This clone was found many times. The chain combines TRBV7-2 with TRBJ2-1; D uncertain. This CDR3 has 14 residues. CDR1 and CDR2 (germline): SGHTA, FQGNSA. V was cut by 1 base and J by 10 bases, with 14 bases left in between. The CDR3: CASSLVAVSHEQFF. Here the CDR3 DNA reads TGTGCCAGCAGCTTAGTCGCAGTTTCCCACGAGCAGTTCTTC.

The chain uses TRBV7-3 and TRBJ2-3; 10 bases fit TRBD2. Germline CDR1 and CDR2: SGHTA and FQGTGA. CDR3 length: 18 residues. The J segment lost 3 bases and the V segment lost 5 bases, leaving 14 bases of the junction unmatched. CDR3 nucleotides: TGTGCCAGCAGCCCTAGTGGGCTAGCGGGAGTTCAGACAGATACGCAGTATTTT. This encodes CASSPSGLAGVQTDTQYF.

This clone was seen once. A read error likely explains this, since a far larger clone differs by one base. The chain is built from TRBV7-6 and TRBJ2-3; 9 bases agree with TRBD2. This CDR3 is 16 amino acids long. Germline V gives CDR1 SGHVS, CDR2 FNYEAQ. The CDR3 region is CASSRSTGTSTDTRYF. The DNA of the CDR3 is TGTGCCAGCAGCAGATCAACAGGGACTAGCACAGATACGCGGTATTTT. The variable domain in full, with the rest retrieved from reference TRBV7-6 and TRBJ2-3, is GAGVSQSPRYKVTKRGQDVALRCDPISGHVSLYWYRQALGQGPEFLTYFNYEAQQDKSGLPNDRFSAERPEGSISTLTIQRTEQRDSAMYRCASSRSTGTSTDTRYFGPGTRLTVL.

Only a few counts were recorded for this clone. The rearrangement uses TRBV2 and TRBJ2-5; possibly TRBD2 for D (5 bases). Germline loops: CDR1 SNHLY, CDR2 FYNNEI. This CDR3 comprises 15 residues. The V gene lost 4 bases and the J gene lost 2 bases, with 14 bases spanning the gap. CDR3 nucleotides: TGTGCCAGCAGTGGAACCTCTAGCAGTCAAGAGACCCAGTACTTC. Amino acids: CASSGTSSSQETQYF.

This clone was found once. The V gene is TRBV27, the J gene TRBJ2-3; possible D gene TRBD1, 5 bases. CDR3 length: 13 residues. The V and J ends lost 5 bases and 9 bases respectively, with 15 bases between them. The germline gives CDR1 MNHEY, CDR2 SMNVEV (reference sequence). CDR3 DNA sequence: TGTGCCAGCAGTCCCCGGACAACCGGGACGCAGTATTTT. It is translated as CASSPRTTGTQYF.

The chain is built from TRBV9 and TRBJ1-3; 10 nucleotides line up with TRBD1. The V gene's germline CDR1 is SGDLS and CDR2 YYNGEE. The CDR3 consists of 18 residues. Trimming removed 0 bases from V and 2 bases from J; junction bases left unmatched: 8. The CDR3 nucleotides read TGTGCCAGCAGCGTAGAGATGGGACAGGGGAGGCCTGGAAACACCATATATTTT. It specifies CASSVEMGQGRPGNTIYF.

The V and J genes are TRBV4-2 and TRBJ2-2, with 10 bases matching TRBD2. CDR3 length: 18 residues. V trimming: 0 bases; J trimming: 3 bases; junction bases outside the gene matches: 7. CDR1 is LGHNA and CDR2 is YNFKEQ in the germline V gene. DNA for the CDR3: TGTGCCAGCAGCCAAGAGCCTAGCGGGAGTGGGTACACCGGGGAGCTGTTTTTT. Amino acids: CASSQEPSGSGYTGELFF.

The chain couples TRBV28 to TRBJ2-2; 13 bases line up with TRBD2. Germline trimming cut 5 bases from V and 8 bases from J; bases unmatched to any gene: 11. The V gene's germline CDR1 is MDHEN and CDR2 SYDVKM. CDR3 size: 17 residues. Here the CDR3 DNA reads TGTGCCAGCAGTGCCTTTCCCGGGACTAGCGGGAAGGGGGAGCTGTTTTTT. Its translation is CASSAFPGTSGKGELFF.

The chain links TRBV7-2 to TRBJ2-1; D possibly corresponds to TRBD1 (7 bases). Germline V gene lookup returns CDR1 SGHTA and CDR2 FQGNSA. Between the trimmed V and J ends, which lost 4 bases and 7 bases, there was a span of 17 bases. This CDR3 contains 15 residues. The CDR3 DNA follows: TGTGCCAGCAGCTCAGCGGGTGCAGGGGGGAATGAGCAGTTCTTC. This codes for CASSSAGAGGNEQFF.

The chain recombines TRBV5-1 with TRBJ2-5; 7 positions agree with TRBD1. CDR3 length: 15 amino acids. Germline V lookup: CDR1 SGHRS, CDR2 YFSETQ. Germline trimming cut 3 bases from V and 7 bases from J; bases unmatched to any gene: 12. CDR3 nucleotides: TGCGCCAGCAGCTATGGAGGACAGGTAGAGGGGACCCAGTACTTC. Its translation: CASSYGGQVEGTQYF.